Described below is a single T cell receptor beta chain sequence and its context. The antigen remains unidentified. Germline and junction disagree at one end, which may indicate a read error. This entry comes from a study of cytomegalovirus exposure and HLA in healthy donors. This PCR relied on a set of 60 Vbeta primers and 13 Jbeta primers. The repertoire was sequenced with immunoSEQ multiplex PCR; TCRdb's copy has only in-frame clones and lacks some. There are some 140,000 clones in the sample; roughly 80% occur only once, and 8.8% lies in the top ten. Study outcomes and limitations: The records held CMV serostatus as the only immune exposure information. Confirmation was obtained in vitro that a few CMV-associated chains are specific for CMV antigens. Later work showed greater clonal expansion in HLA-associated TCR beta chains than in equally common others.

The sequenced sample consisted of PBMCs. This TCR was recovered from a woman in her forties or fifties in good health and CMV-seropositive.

The CDR3 nucleotides are TGTGCTAGCAGCGGAAGACAGGGGGAGACCCAGTACTTC. Protein product: CASSGRQGETQYF. The chain combines TRBV7-7 with TRBJ2-5, with 8 bases matching TRBD1. CDR1 is SSHAT, CDR2 FNYEAQ, per germline (reference sequence). The CDR3 runs 13 residues.